The 31 T cell receptor beta chains reported below all come from one sample, sequenced in a study of shared T cell receptors in the human thymus. Sequenced by immunoSEQ multiplex PCR; TCRdb stores in-frame clones only, minus some. Of fewer than 700,000 clones listed, 88% are singletons. This sample was shared with a second study, whose subject was human thymus T cells.

The sample consisted of thymocytes. These receptors were taken from a boy in the first two years of life with a congenital heart defect.

This sequence joins TRBV7-3 and TRBJ2-1; 13 bases agree with TRBD2. Per the germline V gene, CDR1 is SGHTA and CDR2 is FQGTGA. The CDR3 spans 15 residues. The V and J ends lost 5 bases and 5 bases, in that order; junction bases with no gene match: 3. CDR3 bases: TGTGCCAGCAGCCTCGGGACTAGCGGGGACAATGAGCAGTTCTTC. Translating it yields CASSLGTSGDNEQFF.

The chain couples TRBV11-2 to TRBJ2-7; 7 bases are shared with TRBD2. This CDR3 region has 15 residues. V was pared by 5 bases and J by 4 bases, with 11 bases of the junction left unmatched. Germline V lookup: CDR1 SGHAT, CDR2 FQNNGV. The CDR3 region is CASSPRTSAKYEQYF. DNA for the CDR3: TGTGCCAGCAGCCCCCGAACTAGCGCAAAGTACGAGCAGTACTTC.

This clone appeared once. The V gene is TRBV10-3, the J gene TRBJ2-7, with 7 bases fitting TRBD2. The CDR3 has 14 residues. The germline CDR1 and CDR2 sequences are ENHRY and SYGVKD. V shed 0 bases and J 5 bases; nucleotides not matched to a gene: 4. In DNA form, the CDR3 reads TGTGCCATCAGTGAGTCGTGGACTAGAAACGAGCAGTACTTC. Its translation: CAISESWTRNEQYF.

This clone has a single count. The chain couples TRBV27 to TRBJ1-1, with 7 bases identical to TRBD1. The germline CDR1 and CDR2 sequences are MNHEY and SMNVEV (reference sequence). Losses at the gene ends were 6 bases for V and 3 bases for J; bases not matched to a gene: 4. The CDR3 has 13 residues. The CDR3 loop is CASSDTGDTEAFF. The CDR3 DNA follows: TGTGCCAGCAGCGATACAGGGGACACTGAAGCTTTCTTT.

Only one count was recorded for this clone. This rearrangement joins TRBV5-5 to TRBJ1-4, with D perhaps TRBD1 (5 bases). The V end was cut by 4 bases, the J end by 7 bases, with 14 bases between. The CDR3 runs to 14 residues. Looked up from germline, CDR1 is SGHKS and CDR2 is YYEKEE (reference sequence). The CDR3, as DNA: TGTGCCAGCAGCCCCCGGGGGTGGGGTGAAAAACTGTTTTTT. Its protein product is CASSPRGWGEKLFF.

CDR3: CASSLRQPYQETQYF. In nucleotides, the CDR3 is TGTGCCAGCAGCTTACGACAACCATACCAAGAGACCCAGTACTTC. The chain combines TRBV7-2 with TRBJ2-5; D is uncertain. Trimming cost V 2 bases and J 0 bases, with 10 bases left between them. Germline V CDR1 and CDR2: SGHTA, FQGNSA. The CDR3 totals 15 residues.

This chain links TRBV13 with TRBJ2-3; 8 bases agree with TRBD1. Losses at the gene ends were 5 bases for V and 8 bases for J; bases not matched to a gene: 21. This CDR3 comprises 18 residues. The germline gives CDR1 PRHDT, CDR2 FYEKMQ (reference sequence). The chain's CDR3 is CASSPLDRVWTLLGTQYF. The CDR3 bases are TGTGCCAGCAGCCCCCTGGACAGGGTCTGGACACTTTTAGGTACGCAGTATTTT. The full variable domain, in which reference TRBV13 and TRBJ2-3 provide the parts outside the CDR3, is AAGVIQSPRHLIKEKRETATLKCYPIPRHDTVYWYQQGPGQDPQFLISFYEKMQSDKGSIPDRFSAQQFSDYHSELNMSSLELGDSALYFCASSPLDRVWTLLGTQYFGPGTRLTVL.

This rearrangement joins TRBV7-9 to TRBJ2-1, with D unresolved. Trimming shortened V by 5 bases and J by 3 bases, and 11 bases separated the two germline ends. CDR3 size: 14 residues. Per germline, CDR1 SEHNR and CDR2 FQNEAQ (reference sequence). The CDR3 spells CASSANHFYNEQFF. The DNA of the CDR3 is TGTGCCAGCAGCGCAAACCACTTCTACAATGAGCAGTTCTTC. Supplemented by reference TRBV7-9 and TRBJ2-1, the full variable domain reads DTGVSQNPRHKITKRGQNVTFRCDPISEHNRLYWYRQTLGQGPEFLTYFQNEAQLEKSRLLSDRFSAERPKGSFSTLEIQRTEQGDSAMYLCASSANHFYNEQFFGPGTRLTVL.

The gene calls are TRBV4-3 and TRBJ2-5; 7 positions match TRBD2. Germline trimming cut 0 bases from V and 5 bases from J; bases unmatched to any gene: 15. CDR3 length equals 18 residues. Germline CDR1 LGHNA, CDR2 YSLEER. CDR3 residues: CASSQDAREAGVGETQYF. The CDR3 DNA sequence: TGCGCCAGCAGCCAAGACGCTCGGGAGGCGGGAGTAGGGGAGACCCAGTACTTC.

The V call is TRBV29-1, the J call TRBJ2-5; tentatively, D is TRBD2 (5 bases). Germline assignment: CDR1 SQVTM and CDR2 ANQGSEA. This CDR3 has 15 amino acids. Trimming removed 6 bases at V and 1 base at J, with 18 bases between. CDR3 in amino acids: CSVRPTAGAQETQYF. DNA of the CDR3: TGCAGCGTCCGGCCCACGGCGGGCGCCCAAGAGACCCAGTACTTC. Full variable domain (missing parts from reference TRBV29-1 and TRBJ2-5): SAVISQKPSRDICQRGTSLTIQCQVDSQVTMMFWYRQQPGQSLTLIATANQGSEATYESGFVIDKFPISRPNLTFSTLTVSNMSPEDSSIYLCSVRPTAGAQETQYFGPGTRLLVL.

This chain uses TRBV5-1 with TRBJ2-5, with a possible D match to TRBD1 (8 bases). Trimming shortened V by 2 bases and J by 5 bases, and 16 bases separated the two germline ends. The length of the CDR3 is 15 residues. Germline V lookup: CDR1 SGHRS, CDR2 YFSETQ. The CDR3 sequence is CASSFSDREGETQYF. CDR3 nucleotides: TGCGCCAGCAGCTTTTCGGACAGGGAGGGGGAGACCCAGTACTTC.

The table lists this clone with a few counts. This chain connects TRBV4-3 to TRBJ1-5; D ambiguous. V was shortened by 0 bases and J by 5 bases, with 5 bases between the two germline ends. Germline CDR1 is LGHNA and CDR2 is YSLEER. The CDR3 totals 13 residues. CDR3 in DNA: TGCGCCAGCAGCCAAGATCCGGATCAGCCCCAGCATTTT. It specifies CASSQDPDQPQHF.

V and J are TRBV29-1 and TRBJ2-7; unclear D gene. The V and J ends lost 6 bases and 7 bases respectively, with 10 bases between them. The CDR3 has 10 amino acids. Germline V gene sequence: CDR1 SQVTM, CDR2 ANQGSEA. In nucleotides, the CDR3 is TGCAGCGTCTACTCTCAAGAGCAGTACTTC. Translating it yields CSVYSQEQYF.

J is TRBJ1-1 and V is TRBV14, with 9 bases aligning to TRBD1. The CDR3 runs 15 residues. After removal of 4 bases from V and 5 bases from J, the junction contained 8 bases not matched to a gene. Germline lookup yields CDR1 SGHDN and CDR2 FVKESK. CDR3 DNA: TGTGCCAGCAGCCCCGCCGGGACAGGGAAAACTGAAGCTTTCTTT. It codes for CASSPAGTGKTEAFF.

J is TRBJ2-7 and V is TRBV7-2; 12 bases match TRBD2. The junction had 6 bases not matched to a gene; V was cut back by 5 bases and J by 4 bases. CDR3 length: 15 residues. The germline CDR1 and CDR2 sequences are SGHTA and FQGNSA. The CDR3 sequence is CASSPETSGSYEQYF. The CDR3 bases are TGTGCCAGCAGCCCCGAGACTAGCGGGAGTTACGAGCAGTACTTC. The full variable domain, its missing parts supplied by reference TRBV7-2 and TRBJ2-7, is GAGVSQSPSNKVTEKGKDVELRCDPISGHTALYWYRQSLGQGLEFLIYFQGNSAPDKSGLPSDRFSAERTGGSVSTLTIQRTQQEDSAVYLCASSPETSGSYEQYFGPGTRLTVT.

This clone was seen once. The rearrangement links TRBV5-6 to TRBJ2-1, with a possible D match to TRBD2 (5 bases). The V end was cut by 0 bases, the J end by 4 bases, with 14 bases between. The CDR3 is made up of 16 amino acids. Germline CDR1 is SGHDT and CDR2 is YYEEEE. The CDR3 region is CASSLALPADYNEQFF. The CDR3 nucleotides are TGTGCCAGCAGCTTGGCTCTTCCAGCGGATTACAATGAGCAGTTCTTC.

The count of this clone is one. The chain uses TRBV28 and TRBJ2-1; 8 nucleotides line up with TRBD2. After removal of 6 bases from V and 3 bases from J, the junction contained 4 bases not matched to a gene. This CDR3 region has 14 residues. Per the germline V gene, CDR1 is MDHEN and CDR2 is SYDVKM. CDR3 DNA sequence: TGTGCCAGCAGAGGCGGGAGGATCTACAATGAGCAGTTCTTC. This gives the protein CASRGGRIYNEQFF.

The chain is built from TRBV5-1 and TRBJ2-1; 15 bases fit TRBD2. CDR1 is SGHRS and CDR2 is YFSETQ in the germline V gene. The CDR3 is made up of 18 amino acids. V trimming: 1 base; J trimming: 2 bases; junction bases outside the gene matches: 4. CDR3 sequence (DNA): TGCGCCAGCAGCTTGCCGGGACTAGCGGGAGGAACCTACAATGAGCAGTTCTTC. The encoded protein is CASSLPGLAGGTYNEQFF.

The genes are TRBV4-3 and TRBJ1-2; tentatively, D is TRBD1 (5 bases). V was shortened by 0 bases and J by 4 bases, with 15 bases between the two germline ends. CDR1 is LGHNA, CDR2 YSLEER, per germline. The length of the CDR3 is 16 residues. The chain's CDR3 is CASSQDRTGPSYGYTF. CDR3 DNA: TGCGCCAGCAGCCAAGATCGTACAGGACCCTCCTATGGCTACACCTTC.

The chain couples TRBV21-1 to TRBJ2-1; the table's D call of TRBD2 was not tested on the DNA. TRBV21-1 is annotated as a pseudogene. The CDR3 has 17 residues. The CDR3 loop reads CASSKETREPQYNEQFF. The CDR3 coding sequence is TGTGCCAGCAGCAAAGAAACCCGGGAGCCTCAATACAATGAGCAGTTCTTC.

V is TRBV5-6 and J is TRBJ1-1; D is ambiguous. V was shortened by 1 base and J by 0 bases, with 16 bases between the two germline ends. Germline V gives CDR1 SGHDT, CDR2 YYEEEE. This CDR3 is built from 17 residues. The CDR3 coding sequence is TGTGCCAGCAGCTTGAGCGGGCGCCGGGCCATGAACACTGAAGCTTTCTTT. Translating gives CASSLSGRRAMNTEAFF. The whole variable domain, remainder taken from reference TRBV5-6 and TRBJ1-1, is DAGVTQSPTHLIKTRGQQVTLRCSPKSGHDTVSWYQQALGQGPQFIFQYYEEEERQRGNFPDRFSGHQFPNYSSELNVNALLLGDSALYLCASSLSGRRAMNTEAFFGQGTRLTVV.

The chain links TRBV11-2 to TRBJ1-1, with a possible D match to TRBD1 (6 bases). Germline CDR1 SGHAT, CDR2 FQNNGV. V lost 4 bases to trimming and J lost 1 base, with 13 bases between them. The CDR3 loop spans 15 amino acids. CDR3 residues: CASSSPAGANTEAFF. The DNA for the CDR3 is TGTGCCAGCAGCTCCCCGGCAGGGGCGAACACTGAAGCTTTCTTT.

The chain is built from TRBV6-5 and TRBJ2-5, with 11 positions matching TRBD1. CDR3 length: 16 amino acids. CDR1 is MNHEY and CDR2 is SVGAGI in the germline V gene. Trimming took 0 bases from V and 2 from J; bases not matched to a gene: 2. The CDR3 here is CASSYSGTGGQETQYF. CDR3 bases: TGTGCCAGCAGTTACTCTGGGACAGGGGGGCAAGAGACCCAGTACTTC.

To note about this clone: No conserved phenylalanine or tryptophan is present at the end of the CDR3, so a read error is the likely explanation. The chain joins TRBV19 to TRBJ2-7; 16 bases agree with TRBD2. The length of the CDR3 is 15 residues. Germline-derived CDR1 and CDR2 are LNHDA and SQIVND (reference sequence). With V trimmed by 8 bases and J by 6 bases, 7 bases remained unmatched. In DNA, the CDR3 is TGTGCCAGTGGGACTAGCGGGAGGGCCGCTGTCGAGCAGTACTCC. Translated, it gives CASGTSGRAAVEQYS.

The chain combines TRBV5-6 with TRBJ2-4; D is perhaps TRBD1 (5 bases). V lost 0 bases and J lost 1, with 11 bases in between. CDR1 is SGHDT and CDR2 is YYEEEE in the germline V gene. This CDR3 is built from 16 residues. CDR3 DNA: TGTGCCAGCAGCTTGGGGCAGGGTGACGCCAAAAACATTCAGTACTTC. Protein product: CASSLGQGDAKNIQYF.

The chain links TRBV19 to TRBJ2-7; 7 nucleotides agree with TRBD2. Germline V gives CDR1 LNHDA, CDR2 SQIVND (reference sequence). The CDR3 runs 15 residues. With V trimmed by 0 bases and J by 4 bases, 6 bases remained unmatched. This CDR3 reads CASSIDGEGRYEQYF. CDR3 coding DNA: TGTGCCAGTAGTATAGATGGGGAGGGAAGGTACGAGCAGTACTTC.

The genes are TRBV9 and TRBJ2-7; D ambiguous. This CDR3 region has 15 residues. V was trimmed by 0 bases and J by 3 bases, leaving 13 bases between them. In germline, CDR1 is SGDLS, CDR2 YYNGEE. This chain's CDR3 is CASSVDPTLYYEQYF. The CDR3 DNA reads TGTGCCAGCAGCGTAGATCCCACGCTCTACTACGAGCAGTACTTC.

The chain has TRBV27 and TRBJ1-2; 10 bases are shared with TRBD1. The CDR3 totals 13 residues. V shed 6 bases and J 7 bases; nucleotides not matched to a gene: 5. Per germline, CDR1 MNHEY and CDR2 SMNVEV (reference sequence). CDR3 nucleotides: TGTGCCAGCAGCCGGGACAGGGGAGGTGGCTACACCTTC. Protein: CASSRDRGGGYTF.

J is TRBJ2-7 and V is TRBV6-1; 8 bases align to TRBD1. Trimming removed 4 bases from V and 1 base from J; junction bases left unmatched: 3. Looked up from germline, CDR1 is MNHNS and CDR2 is SASEGT. The CDR3 sequence is 14 residues long. CDR3 in amino acids: CASSGQGPSYEQYF. The CDR3 nucleotides are TGTGCCAGCAGTGGACAGGGGCCGTCCTACGAGCAGTACTTC.

The V gene is TRBV7-4, the J gene TRBJ2-3; the match to TRBD2 covers 9 bases. The CDR3 runs 16 residues. Trimming removed 5 bases from V and 4 bases from J; junction bases left unmatched: 10. CDR1 SGHVT and CDR2 SQSDAQ come from the germline V gene. Written as DNA, the CDR3 is TGTGCCAGCAGCCATCGACTAGCGGAGGGGTCAGATACGCAGTATTTT. Translated: CASSHRLAEGSDTQYF.

This clone is a singleton in its sample. This chain links TRBV10-2 with TRBJ2-7; maybe TRBD2 (5 bases). This CDR3 is 12 amino acids long. Trimming removed 8 bases from V and 2 bases from J, with 10 bases in between. Germline lookup yields CDR1 WSHSY and CDR2 SAAADI. The DNA for the CDR3 is TGCGCCAGCCGGGAACCCCCCTACGAGCAGTACTTC. Its protein is CASREPPYEQYF.